Shown below are 13 T cell receptor beta chains from a single sample sequenced in a study of cytomegalovirus exposure and HLA in healthy donors. Here immunoSEQ multiplex PCR was the method, and the copy in TCRdb shows in-frame clones only, minus some. In the table there are 90,000 to 100,000 clones, 87% of which are singletons. Sequencing was performed on PBMCs. The source of these receptors is a woman aged 25 to 39 in good health and CMV-seronegative.

This clone has a single count. The sample has other DNA sequences that encode this CDR3 too. The CDR3 protein is CASSYRGNTEAFF. The CDR3 coding sequence is TGTGCCAGCAGTTATCGAGGGAACACTGAAGCTTTCTTT. This rearrangement joins TRBV6-5 to TRBJ1-1; D is unclear. The CDR3 is made up of 13 amino acids. Trimming stripped 3 bases from V and 1 base from J, with 6 bases between. Germline V gives CDR1 MNHEY, CDR2 SVGAGI.

This clone was seen a few times. The chain carries TRBV2 and TRBJ1-5; TRBD1 aligns across 9 bases. Germline assignment: CDR1 SNHLY and CDR2 FYNNEI. The CDR3 loop spans 13 amino acids. The ends lost 6 bases at V and 5 bases at J; junction bases unmatched: 2. The CDR3 protein is CASRRTGDQPQHF. The CDR3 nucleotides read TGTGCCAGCAGAAGGACAGGGGATCAGCCCCAGCATTTT. Drawing the rest from reference TRBV2 and TRBJ1-5, the complete variable domain is EPEVTQTPSHQVTQMGQEVILRCVPISNHLYFYWYRQILGQKVEFLVSFYNNEISEKSEIFDDQFSVERPDGSNFTLKIRSTKLEDSAMYFCASRRTGDQPQHFGDGTRLSIL.

The chain joins TRBV18 to TRBJ2-7; the match to TRBD1 covers 7 bases. The CDR3 is 13 amino acids. V lost 4 bases, J lost 1 base, and 1 base stayed unmatched. The germline CDR1 and CDR2 sequences are KGHSH and LQKENI. The CDR3 sequence is CASSLDRSYEQYF. CDR3 nucleotide sequence: TGTGCCAGCTCACTGGACAGGTCCTACGAGCAGTACTTC.

J is TRBJ1-1 and V is TRBV4-1; a weak D match, TRBD1 (5 bases). The CDR3 loop spans 15 amino acids. Looked up from germline, CDR1 is MGHRA and CDR2 is YSYEKL. Trimming left V 4 bases short and J 3 bases short, with 15 bases between. This CDR3 reads CASSLDPGEDTEAFF. CDR3 in DNA: TGCGCCAGCAGCCTCGATCCGGGGGAGGACACTGAAGCTTTCTTT.

This clone is a singleton in its sample. The chain employs TRBV28 and TRBJ1-3; D is unresolved. Trimming pared 3 bases from V and 8 bases from J, leaving 5 bases between. This CDR3 spans 11 amino acids. Germline CDR1 is MDHEN and CDR2 is SYDVKM. The CDR3 region has the DNA TGTGCCAGCAGTTTTATAGACACCATATATTTT. Protein: CASSFIDTIYF.

This rearrangement joins TRBV5-4 to TRBJ1-3; tentatively, D is TRBD1 (5 bases). The CDR3 loop spans 17 amino acids. CDR1 is SGHNT, CDR2 YYREEE, per germline (reference sequence). Trimming left V 4 bases short and J 3 bases short, with 20 bases between. The CDR3 DNA follows: TGTGCCAGCAGCAAAGGCGCGGGGGGGTTTGGTGGAAACACCATATATTTT. Encoded protein: CASSKGAGGFGGNTIYF.

The chain carries TRBV5-1 and TRBJ2-5; TRBD2 agrees at 8 bases. This CDR3 comprises 15 residues. After removal of 7 bases from V and 4 bases from J, the junction contained 12 bases not matched to a gene. The V gene's germline CDR1 is SGHRS and CDR2 YFSETQ. Written as DNA, the CDR3 is TGCGCCAGCGGACGTAGCGGGACGGATGGAGAGACCCAGTACTTC. Translation gives CASGRSGTDGETQYF.

The gene calls are TRBV19 and TRBJ1-5; D is perhaps TRBD1 (5 bases). V gave up 3 bases and J gave up 6 bases, with 18 bases separating them. Looked up from germline, CDR1 is LNHDA and CDR2 is SQIVND (reference sequence). This CDR3 is 16 amino acids long. CDR3 DNA sequence: TGTGCCAGTAGTATTCAGGGAATCAGCTCATCTCAGCCCCAGCATTTT. Protein sequence: CASSIQGISSSQPQHF.

This clone was observed a handful of times. The chain recombines TRBV4-1 with TRBJ1-1; 8 positions agree with TRBD1. The germline gives CDR1 MGHRA, CDR2 YSYEKL. The J segment lost 1 base and the V segment lost 6 bases, leaving 4 bases of the junction unmatched. The CDR3 loop spans 14 amino acids. The CDR3 DNA follows: TGCGCCAGCAGTCCCGGGACAGGGAACACTGAAGCTTTCTTT. Translation: CASSPGTGNTEAFF.

In this sample, this clone turned up a few times. The J gene is TRBJ2-2, the V gene TRBV10-3; TRBD2 aligns across 9 bases. V dropped 11 bases and J dropped 4; count of bases not matched to a gene: 20. The CDR3 spans 18 residues. Germline CDR1 and CDR2: ENHRY and SYGVKD. CDR3 amino acids: CAAGGEPATGATTGELFF. In DNA form, the CDR3 reads TGTGCCGCGGGAGGGGAGCCTGCCACAGGGGCGACCACCGGGGAGCTGTTTTTT.

This rearrangement joins TRBV4-3 to TRBJ1-2, with TRBD1 identical over 9 bases. The trim removed 1 base at V and 7 bases at J, leaving 16 bases unmatched. Per the germline V gene, CDR1 is LGHNA and CDR2 is YSLEER. This CDR3 spans 18 amino acids. The CDR3 coding sequence is TGCGCCAGCAGCCAAGTTATCCACACAGGGGGCAAATCCTCTGGCTACACCTTC. The encoded protein is CASSQVIHTGGKSSGYTF.

This clone was seen a handful of times. V is TRBV5-1 and J is TRBJ1-5; perhaps TRBD1 as D (5 bases). The V gene lost 2 bases and the J gene lost 4 bases, with 10 bases spanning the gap. This CDR3 contains 14 residues. CDR1 is SGHRS and CDR2 is YFSETQ in the germline V gene. In DNA, the CDR3 is TGCGCCAGCAGCTTAGGGGTATCTAATCAGCCCCAGCATTTT. Encoded protein: CASSLGVSNQPQHF.

This clone was counted a single time. This chain connects TRBV2 to TRBJ1-5, with D unclear. The germline V and J ends were trimmed by 7 bases and 1 base, with 5 bases remaining between them. Germline V lookup: CDR1 SNHLY, CDR2 FYNNEI. This CDR3 contains 12 residues. The DNA of the CDR3 is TGTGCCAGCACCAAAAGCAATCAGCCCCAGCATTTT. Its protein product is CASTKSNQPQHF.